Listed below are T cell receptor beta chains from one sample, sequenced in a study of T cells in Graves' hyperthyroidism and ophthalmopathy. TCRdb reprocessed the multiplex PCR reads with MiXCR, giving one entry per CDR3 protein. This table has over 650,000 distinct CDR3 sequences, about 15% appearing once. The material sequenced was blood. All receptors derive from a man younger than 30 with Graves' hyperthyroidism. The CDR3 runs from the conserved cysteine through the conserved F or W.

j_gene	v_gene	CDR3aa
TRBJ2-1	TRBV7-9	CASSPRDRDHNEQFF
TRBJ2-3	TRBV5-1	CASSLAGAARSTDTQYF
TRBJ2-1	TRBV2	CASRVAPGQQFF
TRBJ2-5	TRBV7-3	CASSLIGSGQETQYF
TRBJ2-2	TRBV30	CAWSQGSDTGELFF
TRBJ2-1	TRBV10-1	CASSERYNEQFF
TRBJ2-1	TRBV7-6	CASNPRPGLPNNEQFF
TRBJ1-4	TRBV10-3	CAISESDGNEKLFF
TRBJ1-2	TRBV10-3	CAISSGQGAYGYTF
TRBJ2-7	TRBV28	CASSFGASEQYF
TRBJ2-7	TRBV3-1	CASSPPSAGAYEQYF
TRBJ2-1	TRBV28	CASSLLVPNHPTSNNEQFF
TRBJ2-1	TRBV24-1	CATSDSLAGHREQFF
TRBJ1-5	TRBV7-2	CASRKTGGQPQHF
TRBJ2-7	TRBV25-1	CASSEWGRQGRGYEQYF
TRBJ2-7	TRBV6-5	CASSYSNQNYEQYF
TRBJ2-3	TRBV29-1	CSGWTGADTQYF
TRBJ2-2	TRBV11-2	CASSLHSSTGELFF
TRBJ2-1	TRBV20-1	CSARDQGGRAKNEQFF
TRBJ1-1	TRBV27	CASSLRGGGADTEAFF
TRBJ1-2	TRBV6-1	CASTGRGGGYTF
TRBJ2-7	TRBV6-1	CASWGAYEQYF
TRBJ2-1	TRBV9	CASSGPLGDNEQFF
TRBJ2-7	TRBV9	CASSVVPETYEQYF
TRBJ2-1	TRBV11-1	CASSSIGSSKHEQFF
TRBJ2-1	TRBV29-1	CSVAASSYNEQFF
TRBJ2-1	TRBV4-2	CASSQDLTGLSLSEQFF
TRBJ2-5	TRBV11-3	CASSLDRGSQETQYF
TRBJ1-5	TRBV29-1	CSVEERGSGNQPQHF
TRBJ1-3	TRBV7-2	CASSLANAGVGDTIYF
TRBJ2-7	TRBV28	CASSLWGQGSYEQYF
TRBJ2-1	TRBV11-1	CASVPSGRAPSSYNEQFF
TRBJ1-4	TRBV11-1	CASSLARDREEKLFF
TRBJ2-4	TRBV20-1	CSARDLMRQLNIQYF
TRBJ2-3	TRBV5-1	CASSLAPAGGSTDTQYF
TRBJ2-3	TRBV24-1	CATSDPGTTTDTQYF
TRBJ1-1	TRBV28	CASSQGTGGAGTEAFF
TRBJ2-1	TRBV20-1	CSAPGEALREQFF